Presented here are 19 T cell receptor beta chains from one specimen sequenced in a study of cytomegalovirus exposure and HLA in healthy donors. The PCR ran on 60 Vbeta and 13 Jbeta primers. Only in-frame clones appear in the TCRdb table, and some are missing; sequencing was by immunoSEQ multiplex PCR. The table has about 160,000 clones, roughly 88% seen once. Material: PBMCs. These receptors all come from a boy between 2 and 10 years old in good health and CMV-seronegative.

This clone showed up just once. The chain links TRBV6-5 to TRBJ2-7; tentative D call: TRBD2 (5 bases). CDR1 is MNHEY, CDR2 SVGAGI, per germline. V was cut by 2 bases and J by 6 bases, with 11 bases left in between. This CDR3 is 13 amino acids long. The CDR3 DNA reads TGTGCCAGCAGTTACGTATCGGGAACCGAGCAGTACTTC. This gives the protein CASSYVSGTEQYF.

The gene calls are TRBV2 and TRBJ1-4; tentatively, D is TRBD1 (6 bases). Germline CDR1 reads SNHLY; CDR2 reads FYNNEI. The V and J ends lost 8 bases and 7 bases respectively, with 11 bases between them. This CDR3 is built from 12 residues. The CDR3 DNA follows: TGTGCCAGCGTGAGGGGGGGTGAAAAACTGTTTTTT. Translated: CASVRGGEKLFF.

This clone appeared a few times. The J gene is TRBJ1-1, the V gene TRBV29-1; no clear D gene. Deletions cut 4 bases from V and 0 bases from J, with 9 bases between. CDR3 size: 13 residues. Looked up from germline, CDR1 is SQVTM and CDR2 is ANQGSEA. The CDR3 nucleotides are TGCAGCGTTGGTGGCAAAATGAACACTGAAGCTTTCTTT. It codes for CSVGGKMNTEAFF.

The rearrangement links TRBV9 to TRBJ2-5; 14 nucleotides align to TRBD2. Germline V CDR1 and CDR2: SGDLS, YYNGEE. The CDR3 totals 16 residues. Losses at the gene ends were 4 bases for V and 3 bases for J; bases not matched to a gene: 5. CDR3 amino acids: CASSTGLAGGKETQYF. CDR3 DNA: TGTGCCAGCAGCACCGGACTAGCGGGGGGAAAAGAGACCCAGTACTTC.

The chain has TRBV11-2 and TRBJ2-7, with 9 bases fitting TRBD2. The length of the CDR3 is 15 residues. CDR1 SGHAT and CDR2 FQNNGV come from the germline V gene. V lost 0 bases to trimming and J lost 5 bases; unmatched junction nucleotides: 5. The CDR3 DNA reads TGTGCCAGCAGCTTAGATAGCGGGAGTCGGAACGAGCAGTACTTC. Translated: CASSLDSGSRNEQYF.

The rearrangement joins TRBV30 to TRBJ1-2, with 12 bases matching TRBD1. Unmatched junction bases numbered 6, after V lost 1 base and J lost 0 bases. The germline CDR1 and CDR2 sequences are GTSNPN and SVGIG (reference sequence). CDR3 length: 17 amino acids. The CDR3 coding sequence is TGTGCCTGGAGTGCCGTGGGACAGGGGGCAGCTAACTATGGCTACACCTTC. Its protein is CAWSAVGQGAANYGYTF.

The chain combines TRBV7-2 with TRBJ2-7, with 8 bases lining up with TRBD2. CDR1 and CDR2 from the germline V gene are SGHTA and FQGNSA. CDR3 length equals 15 residues. After removal of 1 base from V and 0 bases from J, the junction contained 2 bases not matched to a gene. CDR3 in amino acids: CASSLGGGISYEQYV. CDR3 in DNA: TGTGCCAGCAGCTTAGGCGGGGGGATCTCCTACGAGCAGTACGTC.

The rearrangement uses TRBV30 and TRBJ1-5; TRBD1 might be the D (5 bases). The ends were cut back, 3 bases at V and 3 bases at J, with 15 bases in the middle. In germline, CDR1 is GTSNPN, CDR2 SVGIG (reference sequence). CDR3 size: 15 residues. In DNA, the CDR3 is TGTGCCTGGAGCCTTCCAGGGCATAACAATCAGCCCCAGCATTTT. Translation gives CAWSLPGHNNQPQHF.

Comments on this clone: Other nucleotide sequences from this sample produce the same CDR3. V is TRBV5-4 and J is TRBJ2-5, with 7 bases lining up with TRBD1. The ends lost 4 bases at V and 1 base at J; junction bases unmatched: 4. Germline assignment: CDR1 SGHNT and CDR2 YYREEE (reference sequence). The CDR3 length is 14 residues. The CDR3 DNA reads as TGTGCCAGCAGCACAGGACAGGCCCAAGAGACCCAGTACTTC. This sequence encodes CASSTGQAQETQYF.

The chain links TRBV19 to TRBJ1-5, with D unresolved. This CDR3 has 12 amino acids. The germline V gene encodes CDR1 LNHDA and CDR2 SQIVND (reference sequence). The V end was cut by 11 bases, the J end by 2 bases, with 10 bases between. The CDR3 region is CASRVRNQPQHF. The CDR3, as DNA: TGTGCCTCGCGGGTCCGCAATCAGCCCCAGCATTTT.

V gene TRBV10-2 combines with J gene TRBJ1-1; possible D gene TRBD1, 6 bases. The V gene's germline CDR1 is WSHSY and CDR2 SAAADI. V lost 6 bases, J lost 2 bases, and 10 bases lay in between. The length of the CDR3 is 13 residues. The CDR3 loop reads CASRETGNTEAFF. CDR3 nucleotide sequence: TGCGCCAGCAGGGAGACAGGAAACACTGAAGCTTTCTTT.

The V and J genes are TRBV5-3 and TRBJ2-7, with 10 bases fitting TRBD2. TRBV5-3 is identified as an open reading frame with a role that is uncertain. The CDR3 runs to 17 residues. The ends lost 3 bases at V and 3 bases at J; junction bases unmatched: 12. CDR3 amino acids: CARSSQNQREGDYEQYF. In DNA, the CDR3 is TGTGCCAGAAGCTCCCAGAACCAGCGGGAGGGCGACTACGAGCAGTACTTC.

The chain carries TRBV7-2 and TRBJ2-3; TRBD2 aligns across 14 bases. This CDR3 is 15 amino acids long. Per the germline V gene, CDR1 is SGHTA and CDR2 is FQGNSA. J gave up 6 bases and V 5 bases, and 4 bases lay outside the gene matches. CDR3 protein: CASSPRTSGRDTQYF. The CDR3 nucleotides read TGTGCCAGCAGCCCGCGGACTAGCGGGAGGGATACGCAGTATTTT.

V and J are TRBV6-1 and TRBJ1-5; TRBD1 agrees at 9 bases. CDR1 and CDR2 (germline): MNHNS, SASEGT. With V trimmed by 2 bases and J by 6 bases, 11 bases remained unmatched. The CDR3 totals 17 residues. CDR3 amino acids: CASSERWGQGLAQPQHF. The CDR3 DNA is TGTGCCAGCAGTGAACGTTGGGGACAGGGCTTGGCTCAGCCCCAGCATTTT.

The rearrangement links TRBV4-3 to TRBJ1-3; D is perhaps TRBD1 (6 bases). Germline V gene lookup returns CDR1 LGHNA and CDR2 YSLEER. CDR3 length: 18 amino acids. Trimming took off 0 bases at V and 2 bases at J, with 17 bases between the two ends. Here the CDR3 DNA reads TGCGCCAGCAGCCAAGACCCCCCCACACAGGGTGCTGGAAACACCATATATTTT. Translating gives CASSQDPPTQGAGNTIYF.

This sequence joins TRBV11-3 and TRBJ2-3; TRBD2 might be the D (6 bases). The V end lost 5 bases, the J end lost 2 bases, and 14 bases lay between the germline ends. Germline V gene lookup returns CDR1 SGHNT and CDR2 YENEEA. This CDR3 region has 15 residues. The CDR3 protein is CASSDRDSITDTQYF. DNA for the CDR3: TGTGCCAGCAGCGACCGGGACTCAATCACAGATACGCAGTATTTT. The full variable domain, rest sourced from reference TRBV11-3 and TRBJ2-3, is EAGVVQSPRYKIIEKKQPVAFWCNPISGHNTLYWYLQNLGQGPELLIRYENEEAVDDSQLPKDRFSAERLKGVDSTLKIQPAELGDSAVYLCASSDRDSITDTQYFGPGTRLTVL.

This clone came up a few times. V usage is TRBV4-2 and J usage is TRBJ1-5, with a weak D call TRBD1 (6 bases). The CDR3 spans 14 residues. Trimming pared 1 base from V and 7 bases from J, leaving 11 bases between. Germline CDR1 reads LGHNA; CDR2 reads YNFKEQ. The CDR3 is CASSQGGGGQPQHF. In DNA form, the CDR3 reads TGTGCCAGCAGCCAAGGAGGGGGGGGGCAGCCCCAGCATTTT.

The chain couples TRBV5-4 to TRBJ2-1; 8 bases match TRBD1. There are 15 residues in the CDR3. V lost 3 bases and J lost 2; bases outside the gene matches: 4. The germline V gene encodes CDR1 SGHNT and CDR2 YYREEE (reference sequence). The CDR3 spells CASSSGQGPYNEQFF. DNA of the CDR3: TGTGCCAGCAGCTCCGGACAGGGCCCCTACAATGAGCAGTTCTTC. The whole variable domain, filled in from reference TRBV5-4 and TRBJ2-1, reads ETGVTQSPTHLIKTRGQQVTLRCSSQSGHNTVSWYQQALGQGPQFIFQYYREEENGRGNFPPRFSGLQFPNYSSELNVNALELDDSALYLCASSSGQGPYNEQFFGPGTRLTVL.

This clone was seen a single time. V is TRBV18 and J is TRBJ1-1; D is uncertain. Germline CDR1 is KGHSH and CDR2 is LQKENI. This CDR3 contains 14 residues. Trimming pared 3 bases from V and 0 bases from J, leaving 8 bases between. The CDR3 region is CASSPRILNTEAFF. CDR3 in DNA: TGTGCCAGCTCACCGAGAATATTGAACACTGAAGCTTTCTTT.